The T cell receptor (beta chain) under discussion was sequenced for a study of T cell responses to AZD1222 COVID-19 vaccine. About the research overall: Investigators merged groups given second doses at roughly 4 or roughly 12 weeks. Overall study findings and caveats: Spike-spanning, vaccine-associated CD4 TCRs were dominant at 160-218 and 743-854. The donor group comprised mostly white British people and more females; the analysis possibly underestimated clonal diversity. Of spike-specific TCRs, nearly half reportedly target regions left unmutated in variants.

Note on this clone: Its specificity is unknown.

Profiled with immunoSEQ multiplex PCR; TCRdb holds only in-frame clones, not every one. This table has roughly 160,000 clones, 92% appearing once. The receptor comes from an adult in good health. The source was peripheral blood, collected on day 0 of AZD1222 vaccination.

CDR3 DNA sequence: TGTGCCAGCTCACCGGCGAACTCCCAAGAGACCCAGTACTTC. As protein: CASSPANSQETQYF. The chain links TRBV18 to TRBJ2-5; no firm D call. Trimming removed 3 bases at V and 1 base at J, with 9 bases between. Germline V gene lookup returns CDR1 KGHSH and CDR2 LQKENI. The CDR3 loop spans 14 amino acids.